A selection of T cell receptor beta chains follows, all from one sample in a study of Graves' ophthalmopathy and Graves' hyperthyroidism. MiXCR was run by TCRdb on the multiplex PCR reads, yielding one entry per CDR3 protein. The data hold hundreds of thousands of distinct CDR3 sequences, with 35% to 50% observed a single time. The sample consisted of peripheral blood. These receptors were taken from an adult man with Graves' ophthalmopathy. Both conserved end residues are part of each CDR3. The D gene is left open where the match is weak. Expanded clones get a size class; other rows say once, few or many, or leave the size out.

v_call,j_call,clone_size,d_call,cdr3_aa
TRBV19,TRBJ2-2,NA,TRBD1,CVSSPDRVINTGELFF
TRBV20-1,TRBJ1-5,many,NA,CSAVTDGDQPQHF
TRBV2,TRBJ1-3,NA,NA,CASSDPGTNSGNTIYF
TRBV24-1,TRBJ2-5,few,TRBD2,CATSDSPPGGDQETQYF
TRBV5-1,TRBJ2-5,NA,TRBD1,CASSSDRVRVGETQYF
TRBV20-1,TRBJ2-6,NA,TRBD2,CSARDHPGRASGANVLTF
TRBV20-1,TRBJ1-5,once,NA,CSASGTGQPQHF
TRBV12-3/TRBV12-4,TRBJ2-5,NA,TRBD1,CASSPGQGNAQPQYF
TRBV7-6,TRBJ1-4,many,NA,CASSLQGNEKLFF
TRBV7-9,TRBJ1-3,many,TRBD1,CASSLEGQLSGNTIYF
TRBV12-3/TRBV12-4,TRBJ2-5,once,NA,CASSFEKEEFIWKETQYF
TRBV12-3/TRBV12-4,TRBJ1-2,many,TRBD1,CASSLAGTGGLGYTF
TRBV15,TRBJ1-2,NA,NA,CATSRAGRGRSYTF
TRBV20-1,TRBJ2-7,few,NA,CSARGTAKVNEQYF
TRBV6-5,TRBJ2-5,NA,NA,CASSQYMDQETQYF
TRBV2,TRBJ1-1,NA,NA,CASSDSRDRNTEAFF
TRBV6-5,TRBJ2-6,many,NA,CASMVVGGGANVLTF
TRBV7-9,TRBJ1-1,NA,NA,CASGLMPGDNTEAFF
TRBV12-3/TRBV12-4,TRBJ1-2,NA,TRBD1,CASSLQGAHGYTF
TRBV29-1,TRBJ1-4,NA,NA,CSGEKLFF
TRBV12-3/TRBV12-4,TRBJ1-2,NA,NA,CASSQVSGGYGYTF
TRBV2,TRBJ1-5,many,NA,CASSEWDSNQPQHF
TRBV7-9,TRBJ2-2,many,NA,CASSLSGELFF
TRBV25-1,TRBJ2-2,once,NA,CASSTNRVTGELFF
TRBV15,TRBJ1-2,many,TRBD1,CATSRGGTGGWTNYGYTF
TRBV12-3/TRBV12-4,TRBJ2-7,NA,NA,CASRRTDRYEQYF
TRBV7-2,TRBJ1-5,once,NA,CASSQEGNSNQPQHF
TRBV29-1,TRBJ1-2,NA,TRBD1,CSQTQGAGGYTF
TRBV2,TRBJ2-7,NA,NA,CASGGFDLSYEQYF
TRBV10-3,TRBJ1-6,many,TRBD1,CAIRQGSLPNSPLHF
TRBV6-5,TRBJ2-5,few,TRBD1,CASTTSSPGQGPTQYF